Described below is a single T cell receptor (beta chain) sequence and its context. This sample stems from a study of naive and memory T cell subsets. An equimolar mix of two oligonucleotides served as the beta constant-region primer for TRBC1 and TRBC2. Four rounds of PCR amplified the ligated cDNA using nested alpha and beta constant-region primers plus SP2. MiXCR, run by TCRdb on the UMI-ligation and nested PCR reads, gives a single entry per CDR3 protein. The table records about 80,000 distinct CDR3 sequences, over 10% of them present only once. The germline V gene encodes CDR1 SGHRS and CDR2 YFSETQ. CDR3 length: 14 amino acids. V lost 7 bases to trimming and J lost 7 bases; unmatched junction nucleotides: 6.

The rearrangement uses TRBV5-1 and TRBJ1-4; 11 bases map to TRBD1. This receptor was taken from a human donor in good health. Specimen: central memory CD4+ T cells from blood. The CDR3 coding sequence is TGCGCCAGCCGGGACAGGGGGTACGGTGAAAAACTGTTTTTT. Its translation is CASRDRGYGEKLFF.